Described below is a single T cell receptor beta chain sequence and its context. The entry originates in a study of blood T cell repertoires in COVID-19. Study background: The recovered donors of Cohort 3 showed two negative PCRs, clearance, or symptom resolution. Sources were T cells, B-cell-depleted T cells, or PBMCs; the material itself was cDNA or gDNA.

Self-reported history from a screening survey and questionnaire set each donor's cohort. Clones were sequenced by immunoSEQ multiplex PCR, and TCRdb holds only the in-frame ones, with some missing. The sample carries over 150,000 clones, 70% to 80% recorded once. The CDR3 totals 15 residues. CDR1 is LNHDA, CDR2 SQIVND, per germline (reference sequence). V was cut by 6 bases and J by 2 bases, with 14 bases left in between. The sequenced sample was PBMCs or T cells enriched from blood (not recorded which). The chain recombines TRBV19 with TRBJ1-5; D is possibly TRBD1 (6 bases). The source of this sequence is a woman aged 70-85 years in a cohort exposed to, infected with or recovered from COVID-19 (not recorded which). In DNA form, the CDR3 reads TGTGCCAGTAGGAAGGACAGCCCCCGCAATCAGCCCCAGCATTTT. Its protein is CASRKDSPRNQPQHF. The full variable domain, with the rest looked up from reference TRBV19 and TRBJ1-5, is DGGITQSPKYLFRKEGQNVTLSCEQNLNHDAMYWYRQDPGQGLRLIYYSQIVNDFQKGDIAEGYSVSREKKESFPLTVTSAQKNPTAFYLCASRKDSPRNQPQHFGDGTRLSIL.